This TCR beta chain was retrieved from a study of technical replicates of blood from several donors. CDR1 is SGHRS and CDR2 is YFSETQ in the germline V gene. The CDR3 is made up of 11 amino acids. V lost 7 bases to trimming and J lost 3 bases, with 7 bases between them. Repertoires were generated with immunoSEQ multiplex PCR, while TCRdb's copy carries only in-frame clones and drops some. The sample lists tens of thousands of clones; 95% to 98% were seen once. The genes are TRBV5-1 and TRBJ1-2; D gene unclear. The sequenced material came from T cells isolated from PBMCs. The TCR sequence derives from a human donor in good health. DNA for the CDR3: TGCGCCAGCGGGCCAGACTATGGCTACACCTTC. Translated, it gives CASGPDYGYTF.